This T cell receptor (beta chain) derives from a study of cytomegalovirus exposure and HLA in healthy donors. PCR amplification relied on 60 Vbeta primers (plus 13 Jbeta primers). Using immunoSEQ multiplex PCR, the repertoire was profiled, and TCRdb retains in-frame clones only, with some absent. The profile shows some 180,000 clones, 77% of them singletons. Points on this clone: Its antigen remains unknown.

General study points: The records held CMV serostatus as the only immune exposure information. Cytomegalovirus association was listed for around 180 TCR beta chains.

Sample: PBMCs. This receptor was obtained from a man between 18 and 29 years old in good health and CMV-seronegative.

CDR3 DNA: TGTGCCAGCAGGTTAGACAGGGTGAACACCGGGGAGCTGTTTTTT. This encodes CASRLDRVNTGELFF. The chain has TRBV6-1 and TRBJ2-2; 7 bases are shared with TRBD1. V lost 6 bases, J lost 1 base, and 5 bases stayed unmatched. Germline V gene sequence: CDR1 MNHNS, CDR2 SASEGT. CDR3 length equals 15 residues.